The 15 T cell receptor beta chains presented below share a single source sample, sequenced in a study of blood T cells in healthy people across ages. For the second PCR, which ran for about 7 to 11 cycles, a sample-barcoded 5' primer and a J-beta primer mix were used. TCRdb analysed the 5' RACE reads with MiXCR anew, one entry per CDR3 protein. The repertoire includes fewer than 900,000 distinct CDR3 sequences, around 34% of them detected once, and under 15% sits in the top ten. Material for sequencing was blood. The receptors shown here come from a man younger than 35 in good health.

Note on this clonotype: This may be a read error, as it is one base from a much larger clone. The chain is built from TRBV12-3 or TRBV12-4 and TRBJ1-4, with 12 bases matching TRBD1. The CDR3 extends over 14 amino acids. The ends lost 6 bases at V and 10 bases at J; junction bases unmatched: 6. CDR3 nucleotides: TGTGCCAGCAGGGGACAGGGGGCGGGGGGAAAACTGTTTTTT. Translated: CASRGQGAGGKLFF.

As for this clonotype: Germline and junction disagree at one end, which may indicate a read error. The V and J genes are TRBV5-1 and TRBJ2-1; D call uncertain. Germline values: CDR1 SGHRS, CDR2 YFSETQ. The CDR3 loop spans 11 amino acids. The CDR3 nucleotides read TGCGCCGGCAGCGACTTAACTGAGCAGTTCTTC. Translating gives CAGSDLTEQFF.

A remark on this clonotype: The junction does not match germline at one end; this may be a read error. This rearrangement joins TRBV7-9 to TRBJ2-3; tentative D call: TRBD1 (5 bases). Germline CDR1 and CDR2: SEHNR and FQNEAQ (reference sequence). The CDR3 length is 15 residues. The CDR3: CASSPPGSSTGTQYF. CDR3 in DNA: TGTGCCAGCAGCCCCCCGGGTAGCAGCACAGGTACGCAGTATTTT. The full variable domain, rest sourced from reference TRBV7-9 and TRBJ2-3, is DTGVSQNPRHKITKRGQNVTFRCDPISEHNRLYWYRQTLGQGPEFLTYFQNEAQLEKSRLLSDRFSAERPKGSFSTLEIQRTEQGDSAMYLCASSPPGSSTGTQYFGPGTRLTVL.

This clonotype was seen only a few times. This chain connects TRBV12-3 or TRBV12-4 to TRBJ1-2, with TRBD1 matching over 9 bases. Germline trimming cut 4 bases from V and 3 bases from J; bases unmatched to any gene: 9. The length of the CDR3 is 16 residues. The CDR3 sequence: CASSWTGVGYDYGYTF. CDR3 DNA sequence: TGTGCCAGCAGTTGGACAGGGGTTGGGTATGACTATGGCTACACCTTC.

This clonotype showed up just once. The CDR3 DNA follows: TGTGCCAGCAGCCCTCACGCACAGGGTGGAAACACCATATATTTT. Translated: CASSPHAQGGNTIYF. The V and J genes are TRBV6-6 and TRBJ1-3; possibly TRBD1 for D (6 bases). The CDR3 runs to 15 residues. V lost 6 bases and J 3 bases, leaving 15 bases between the germline ends. Per germline, CDR1 MNHNY and CDR2 SVGAGI (reference sequence).

The chain links TRBV16 to TRBJ1-4; no definite D call. Germline CDR1 is KGHSY and CDR2 is FQNENV. This CDR3 has 15 amino acids. V was pared by 1 base and J by 4 bases, with 10 bases between. CDR3 sequence: CASSQFAGFNEKLFF. DNA for the CDR3: TGTGCCAGCAGCCAATTCGCAGGATTTAATGAAAAACTGTTTTTT.

The V and J genes are TRBV9 and TRBJ1-2, with TRBD1 matching over 9 bases. V shed 4 bases, J shed 7 bases, and the junction held 5 bases outside the gene matches. The germline V gene has CDR1 SGDLS and CDR2 YYNGEE. The CDR3 sequence is 13 residues long. The CDR3 loop reads CASSLEDRGGYTF. The CDR3 DNA reads TGTGCCAGCAGCCTCGAGGACAGGGGTGGCTACACCTTC.

This clonotype was observed many times. The gene calls are TRBV27 and TRBJ1-2; TRBD1 is a possible D gene (5 bases). V was pared by 5 bases and J by 5 bases, with 18 bases between. CDR1 is MNHEY, CDR2 SMNVEV, per germline (reference sequence). The CDR3 spans 15 residues. The CDR3 nucleotides read TGTGCCAGCAGTCCCAGCCCCAGGGAAGGGTATGGCTACACCTTC. As protein: CASSPSPREGYGYTF.

With regard to this clonotype: A much bigger clone sits one base away, suggesting this may be a read error. The chain employs TRBV7-9 and TRBJ2-5; tentatively, D is TRBD1 (6 bases). V was clipped by 5 bases and J by 11 bases, with 21 bases between them. CDR3 length: 14 amino acids. Germline CDR1 and CDR2: SEHNR and FQNEAQ (reference sequence). The CDR3 DNA sequence: TGTGCCAGCAGCACATCCGGGACACTTTACAAGCAGTACTTC. Amino acid sequence: CASSTSGTLYKQYF.

The CDR3 reads CAINTGTGGPGANVLTF. For the CDR3, the DNA is TGTGCCATCAACACCGGGACAGGGGGGCCTGGGGCCAACGTCCTGACTTTC. The chain uses TRBV10-3 and TRBJ2-6; TRBD1 agrees at 11 bases. V lost 7 bases and J lost 2; bases outside the gene matches: 7. Germline CDR1 is ENHRY and CDR2 is SYGVKD. The CDR3 totals 17 residues.

V and J are TRBV14 and TRBJ2-1, with D unclear. This CDR3 region has 16 residues. The ends were cut back, 4 bases at V and 2 bases at J, with 15 bases in the middle. Germline lookup yields CDR1 SGHDN and CDR2 FVKESK. The CDR3 nucleotides read TGTGCCAGCAGCCCGAAGGGCAGGTCCACCTACAATGAGCAGTTCTTC. This encodes CASSPKGRSTYNEQFF.

Concerning this clonotype: This sequence may be a read error, since a much larger clone differs from it by one base. The chain combines TRBV5-1 with TRBJ2-1, with D possibly being TRBD1 or TRBD2 (5 bases each). The last part of the DNA fits TRBJ2-7 better; the J call may be wrong. The CDR3 spans 12 residues. CDR1 is SGHRS, CDR2 YFSETQ, per germline. DNA for the CDR3: TGCGCCAGCAGCTTAGGGACCCCAGAGCAGTACTTC. This encodes CASSLGTPEQYF.

CDR3 bases: TGTGCCAGCAGTTATCACCAGGAAGGCTACACCTTC. Protein product: CASSYHQEGYTF. V is TRBV12-3 or TRBV12-4 and J is TRBJ1-2; D remains ambiguous. V lost 4 bases and J lost 8, with 11 bases in between. This CDR3 is built from 12 residues.

This chain uses TRBV5-6 with TRBJ2-3; 10 bases map to TRBD2. From germline, CDR1 is SGHDT and CDR2 YYEEEE. Trimming took 4 bases from V and 6 from J; bases not matched to a gene: 11. The CDR3 has 16 residues. The CDR3 DNA reads as TGTGCCAGCAGCCCCCCTCAGCGGGGGGGCTCCGATACGCAGTATTTT. As protein: CASSPPQRGGSDTQYF. The full variable domain, its missing parts supplied by reference TRBV5-6 and TRBJ2-3, is DAGVTQSPTHLIKTRGQQVTLRCSPKSGHDTVSWYQQALGQGPQFIFQYYEEEERQRGNFPDRFSGHQFPNYSSELNVNALLLGDSALYLCASSPPQRGGSDTQYFGPGTRLTVL.

This clonotype was seen more than once but under ten times. The chain carries TRBV14 and TRBJ2-5, with TRBD1 matching 7 bases. Germline lookup yields CDR1 SGHDN and CDR2 FVKESK. The trim removed 2 bases at V and 3 bases at J, leaving 6 bases unmatched. The CDR3 is made up of 15 amino acids. The CDR3 loop is CASSQRRGREETQYF. The CDR3 nucleotides are TGTGCCAGCAGCCAAAGAAGGGGGCGGGAAGAGACCCAGTACTTC.